This is a list of T cell receptor beta chains from one sample in a study of OX40 agonist ivuxolimab in advanced cancers. Generated by immunoSEQ multiplex PCR, the TCRdb table keeps only in-frame clones and is missing some. The data show tens of thousands of clones, roughly 84% seen once. Material: CD4+ or CD8+ T cells sorted from blood, obtained in a trial of the OX40 agonist ivuxolimab. These receptors came from an adult with an advanced solid tumor such as melanoma, head and neck, liver or kidney cancer. Each CDR3 is given with its conserved first and last residue. Fields, in order: CDR3 protein, CDR3 DNA, D gene, J gene, V gene, clone size. A D gene is named only where the DNA matches it firmly. Expanded clones get a size class; other rows say once, few or many, or leave the size out.

CASSQEKGGQSNPPQHF	TGCGCCAGCAGCCAAGAAAAGGGGGGACAGTCTAATCCGCCCCAGCATTTT	TRBD1	TRBJ1-5	TRBV4-1	-
CASSPALVVQETQYF	TGTGCCAGCAGCCCGGCCCTGGTGGTCCAAGAGACCCAGTACTTC	-	TRBJ2-5	TRBV7-9	-
CASSSGLHPEQFF	TGTGCCAGCAGCTCGGGACTCCATCCTGAGCAGTTCTTC	-	TRBJ2-1	TRBV7-9	once
CASHWGGNSPLHF	TGTGCCAGCCATTGGGGGGGGAATTCACCCCTCCACTTT	-	TRBJ1-6	TRBV19	few
CASSPEGSGVKTYEQYF	TGCGCCAGCAGCCCCGAGGGTTCTGGGGTCAAAACCTACGAGCAGTACTTC	-	TRBJ2-7	TRBV5-1	-
CASKTSGGINQETQYF	TGTGCCAGCAAGACTAGCGGGGGCATTAACCAAGAGACCCAGTACTTC	TRBD2	TRBJ2-5	TRBV27	-
CASSIDLSRSNEQFF	TGTGCCAGTAGTATAGATCTATCCCGAAGCAATGAGCAGTTCTTC	-	TRBJ2-1	TRBV19	once
CASSLGRGMNSPLHF	TGTGCCAGCAGCTTAGGCCGAGGAATGAATTCACCCCTCCACTTT	-	TRBJ1-6	TRBV13	-
CASSSPRLAGNTGELFF	TGTGCCAGCAGCTCCCCAAGACTAGCGGGCAACACCGGGGAGCTGTTTTTT	TRBD2	TRBJ2-2	TRBV11-2	-
CASSLGGGWGETQYF	TGTGCCAGCAGCTTAGGTGGGGGGTGGGGAGAGACCCAGTACTTC	-	TRBJ2-5	TRBV7-2	-
CASSPPPVKVDGANVLTF	TGTGCCAGCAGCCCCCCCCCGGTTAAAGTTGATGGGGCCAACGTCCTGACTTTC	-	TRBJ2-6	TRBV7-9	-
CASSLALDTQYF	TGTGCCAGCAGCTTGGCTTTAGATACGCAGTATTTT	-	TRBJ2-3	TRBV5-6	many
CASSLGLGSSYEQYF	TGTGCCAGCAGCTTAGGTTTAGGGAGCTCCTACGAGCAGTACTTC	-	TRBJ2-7	TRBV7-2	-
CASRAGEGYEQYF	TGTGCCAGCAGAGCGGGAGAGGGCTACGAGCAGTACTTC	TRBD2	TRBJ2-7	TRBV7-9	-
CASSLVGRARVSSYEQYF	TGTGCCAGCAGCTTAGTTGGGAGGGCGCGGGTGAGCTCCTACGAGCAGTACTTC	TRBD2	TRBJ2-7	TRBV7-9	-
CASSSGGGYTF	TGTGCCAGCAGCTCGGGGGGCGGCTACACCTTC	-	TRBJ1-2	TRBV28	-
CASSPPGTGDEKLFF	TGTGCCAGCAGCCCCCCCGGGACAGGGGATGAAAAACTGTTTTTT	TRBD1	TRBJ1-4	TRBV27	-
CASSLTDFTDTQYF	TGTGCCAGCAGTTTGACGGACTTCACAGATACGCAGTATTTT	-	TRBJ2-3	TRBV28	-
CASSQADRETGELFF	TGTGCCAGCAGCCAAGCGGACAGGGAAACCGGGGAGCTGTTTTTT	TRBD1	TRBJ2-2	TRBV28	-
CASSYLAGSNEQFF	TGTGCCAGCAGTTATCTAGCGGGTTCAAATGAGCAGTTCTTC	TRBD2	TRBJ2-1	TRBV27	-
CASSQDVGSKLSYEQYF	TGTGCCAGCAGCCAAGATGTCGGCAGTAAGCTATCCTACGAGCAGTACTTC	-	TRBJ2-7	TRBV4-2	-
CASSQGLGGVGIQYF	TGCGCCAGCAGCCAAGGATTGGGAGGGGTGGGCATTCAGTACTTC	TRBD2	TRBJ2-4	TRBV4-3	-
CASSPGTTYEQYF	TGTGCCAGCAGCCCAGGAACCACCTACGAGCAGTACTTC	-	TRBJ2-7	TRBV4-2	-
CASSQGLGSYEQYF	TGTGCCAGCAGTCAAGGGCTAGGGAGCTACGAGCAGTACTTC	-	TRBJ2-7	TRBV5-4	-
CASSLFAEEQYF	TGCGCCAGCAGCTTGTTTGCGGAGGAGCAGTACTTC	-	TRBJ2-7	TRBV5-1	-
CASSWGEGDTGELFF	TGCGCCAGCAGCTGGGGTGAAGGAGACACCGGGGAGCTGTTTTTT	-	TRBJ2-2	TRBV4-1	-
CSVRWTVIPNYGYTF	TGCAGCGTCCGCTGGACAGTCATTCCTAACTATGGCTACACCTTC	-	TRBJ1-2	TRBV29-1	-
CATSRDKGVNQPQHF	TGTGCCACCAGCAGAGATAAAGGGGTGAATCAGCCCCAGCATTTT	-	TRBJ1-5	TRBV15	-
CATSKRGDYNEQFF	TGTGCCACCAGCAAACGCGGGGACTACAATGAGCAGTTCTTC	-	TRBJ2-1	TRBV15	-
CASSSTDSGRAFYEQFF	TGTGCCAGCAGCTCGACTGATAGCGGGAGGGCGTTTTACGAGCAGTTCTTC	TRBD2	TRBJ2-1	TRBV7-9	-
CASSPPRALAGVLEQFF	TGTGCCAGCAGTCCCCCCCGCGCACTAGCGGGGGTTTTGGAGCAGTTCTTC	TRBD2	TRBJ2-1	TRBV28	-
CASSYLRDPPGNEQFF	TGTGCCAGCAGTTACCTCCGGGACCCACCAGGGAATGAGCAGTTCTTC	-	TRBJ2-1	TRBV6-6	-
CASSYSGGGASDTQYF	TGTGCCAGCAGTTACTCCGGCGGGGGGGCGTCAGATACGCAGTATTTT	TRBD2	TRBJ2-3	TRBV6-6	-
CASSPPTSPSYEQYF	TGTGCCAGCAGCCCACCGACTAGTCCATCCTACGAGCAGTACTTC	-	TRBJ2-7	TRBV7-8	once
CASSLDPGGSNQPQHF	TGTGCCAGCAGTTTAGACCCTGGGGGGAGCAATCAGCCCCAGCATTTT	-	TRBJ1-5	TRBV27	-
CASSPAMGWQRDEQYF	TGTGCCAGTAGCCCTGCTATGGGTTGGCAGCGCGACGAGCAGTACTTC	-	TRBJ2-7	TRBV19	-
CASSLRPIISGYTF	TGTGCCAGCAGTTTACGACCCATCATCTCTGGCTACACCTTC	-	TRBJ1-2	TRBV27	-
CSVISLNTEAFF	TGCAGCGTTATATCCCTAAACACTGAAGCTTTCTTT	-	TRBJ1-1	TRBV29-1	-
CASSHTPTRYNEQFF	TGTGCCAGCAGTCATACACCCACCCGCTACAATGAGCAGTTCTTC	-	TRBJ2-1	TRBV6-4	-
CASSLTGNTEAFF	TGTGCCAGCAGTTTGACAGGGAACACTGAAGCTTTCTTT	-	TRBJ1-1	TRBV28	-
CASSQDFTGISGNTIYF	TGCGCCAGCAGCCAAGACTTCACAGGGATCTCTGGAAACACCATATATTTT	-	TRBJ1-3	TRBV4-1	-
CASSITGAAVNTEAFF	TGCGCCAGCAGCATCACCGGGGCCGCTGTGAACACTGAAGCTTTCTTT	-	TRBJ1-1	TRBV5-1	many
CASSSGTSGSHF	TGTGCCAGCAGCTCCGGGACTAGCGGGAGTCATTTC	TRBD2	TRBJ2-7	TRBV11-2	-
CASSTSGANVLTF	TGTGCCAGTAGTACTTCTGGGGCCAACGTCCTGACTTTC	-	TRBJ2-6	TRBV19	many
CASSPGGNQPQHF	TGTGCCAGCAGTCCCGGGGGGAATCAGCCCCAGCATTTT	-	TRBJ1-5	TRBV27	-
CASSSAVSLGELFF	TGTGCCAGCAGTTCCGCCGTTAGTCTCGGGGAGCTGTTTTTT	-	TRBJ2-2	TRBV6-5	-
CASSLFRKSSYNEQFF	TGTGCCAGCAGTTTATTCCGGAAGAGCTCCTACAATGAGCAGTTCTTC	-	TRBJ2-1	TRBV28	once
CASSIEAGYNGYTF	TGTGCCAGTAGTATAGAGGCAGGGTACAATGGCTACACCTTC	-	TRBJ1-2	TRBV19	-
CASSFGGGQGVYEQYF	TGTGCCAGCAGCTTTGGTGGAGGACAGGGGGTTTACGAGCAGTACTTC	TRBD1	TRBJ2-7	TRBV5-6	-
CASSHQHYGYTF	TGTGCCAGCAGCCACCAACACTATGGCTACACCTTC	-	TRBJ1-2	TRBV9	-
CASSQIGGYGNTIYF	TGTGCCAGCAGCCAAATCGGGGGATACGGAAACACCATATATTTT	-	TRBJ1-3	TRBV7-2	few
CASSFVQGVSYEQYF	TGTGCCAGCAGCTTCGTCCAGGGGGTCTCCTACGAGCAGTACTTC	TRBD1	TRBJ2-7	TRBV7-2	-
CASSLADESSYTF	TGCGCCAGCAGCTTGGCCGACGAGTCAAGCTACACCTTC	-	TRBJ1-2	TRBV5-1	-
CASSDGEGTGELFF	TGTGCCAGCAGTGACGGGGAGGGCACCGGGGAGCTGTTTTTT	TRBD2	TRBJ2-2	TRBV6-4	-
CASSVSMALVGELFF	TGTGCCAGCAGCGTAAGCATGGCTTTGGTCGGGGAGCTGTTTTTT	-	TRBJ2-2	TRBV9	-
CASSLKSGELFF	TGTGCCAGCAGCCTAAAGAGCGGGGAGCTGTTTTTT	-	TRBJ2-2	TRBV7-9	-
CASNLGQGNEKLFF	TGTGCCAGCAACCTGGGACAGGGGAACGAAAAACTGTTTTTT	TRBD1	TRBJ1-4	TRBV6-6	-
CAWSVKGNNEKLFF	TGTGCCTGGAGTGTAAAGGGGAACAATGAAAAACTGTTTTTT	-	TRBJ1-4	TRBV30	-
CASSLSGLGFTGELFF	TGTGCCAGCAGCTTATCAGGGTTGGGGTTCACCGGGGAGCTGTTTTTT	-	TRBJ2-2	TRBV5-4	-
CASSPSGGSTDTQYF	TGTGCCAGCAGTCCCTCCGGAGGGAGCACAGATACGCAGTATTTT	-	TRBJ2-3	TRBV9	-